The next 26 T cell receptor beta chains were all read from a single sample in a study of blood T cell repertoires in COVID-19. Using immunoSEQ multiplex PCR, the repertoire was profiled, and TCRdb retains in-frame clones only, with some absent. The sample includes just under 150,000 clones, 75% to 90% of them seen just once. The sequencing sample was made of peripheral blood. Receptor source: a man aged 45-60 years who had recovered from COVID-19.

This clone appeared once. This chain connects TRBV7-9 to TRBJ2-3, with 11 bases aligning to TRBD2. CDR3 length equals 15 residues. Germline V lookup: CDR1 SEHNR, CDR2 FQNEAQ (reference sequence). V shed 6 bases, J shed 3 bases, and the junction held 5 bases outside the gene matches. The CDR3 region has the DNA TGTGCCAGCAGTCCCGGGACTAGCGGAACAGATACGCAGTATTTT. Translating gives CASSPGTSGTDTQYF.

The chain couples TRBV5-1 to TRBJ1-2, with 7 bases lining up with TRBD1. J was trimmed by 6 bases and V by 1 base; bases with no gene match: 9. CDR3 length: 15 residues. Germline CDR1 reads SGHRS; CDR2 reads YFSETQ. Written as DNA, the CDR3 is TGCGCCAGCAGCTTGAACACAGGGGCTTGGGATGGCTACACCTTC. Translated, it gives CASSLNTGAWDGYTF.

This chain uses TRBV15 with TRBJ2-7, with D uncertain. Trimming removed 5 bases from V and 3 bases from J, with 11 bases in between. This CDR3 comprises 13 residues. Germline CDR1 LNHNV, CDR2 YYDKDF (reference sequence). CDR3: CATSSVVRYEQYF. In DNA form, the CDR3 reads TGTGCCACCAGCTCGGTAGTCCGCTACGAGCAGTACTTC.

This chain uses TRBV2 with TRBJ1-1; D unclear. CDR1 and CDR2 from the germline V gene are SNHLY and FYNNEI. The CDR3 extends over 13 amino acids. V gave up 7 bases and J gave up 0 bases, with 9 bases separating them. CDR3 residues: CASIPLLNTEAFF. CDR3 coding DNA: TGTGCCAGCATCCCTTTATTGAACACTGAAGCTTTCTTT.

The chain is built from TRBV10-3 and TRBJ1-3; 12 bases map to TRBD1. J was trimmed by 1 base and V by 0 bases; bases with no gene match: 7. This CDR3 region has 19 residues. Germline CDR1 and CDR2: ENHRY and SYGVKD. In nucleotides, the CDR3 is TGTGCCATCAGTGAGTCGACGAGGGACAGGGGGCGATCTGGAAACACCATATATTTT. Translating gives CAISESTRDRGRSGNTIYF.

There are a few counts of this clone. The CDR3 spells CASSIADGAGELFF. The CDR3 region has the DNA TGTGCCAGTAGTATCGCGGACGGGGCCGGGGAGCTGTTTTTT. The V call is TRBV19, the J call TRBJ2-2; D might be TRBD2 (5 bases). V was cut by 3 bases and J by 6 bases, with 11 bases left in between. CDR1 and CDR2 (germline): LNHDA, SQIVND (reference sequence). CDR3 size: 14 residues.

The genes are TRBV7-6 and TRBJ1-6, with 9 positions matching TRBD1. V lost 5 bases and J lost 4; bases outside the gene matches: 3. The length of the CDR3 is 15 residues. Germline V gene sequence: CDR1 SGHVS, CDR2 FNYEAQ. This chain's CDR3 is CASSQDRGYNSPLHF. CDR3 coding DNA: TGTGCCAGCAGCCAGGACAGGGGTTATAATTCACCCCTCCACTTT.

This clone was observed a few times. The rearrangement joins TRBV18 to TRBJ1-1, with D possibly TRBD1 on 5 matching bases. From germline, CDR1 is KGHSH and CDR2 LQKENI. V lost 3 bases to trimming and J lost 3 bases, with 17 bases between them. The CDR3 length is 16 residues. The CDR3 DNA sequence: TGTGCCAGCTCACCCCGGGCAGGGCCTCGGGACACTGAAGCTTTCTTT. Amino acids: CASSPRAGPRDTEAFF.

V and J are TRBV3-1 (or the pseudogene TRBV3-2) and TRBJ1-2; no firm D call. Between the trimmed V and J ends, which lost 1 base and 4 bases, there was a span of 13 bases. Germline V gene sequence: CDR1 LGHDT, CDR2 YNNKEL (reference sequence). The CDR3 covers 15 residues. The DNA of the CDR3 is TGTGCCAGCAGCCAAGCCGGCGGGGAAGGCTATGGCTACACCTTC. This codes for CASSQAGGEGYGYTF.

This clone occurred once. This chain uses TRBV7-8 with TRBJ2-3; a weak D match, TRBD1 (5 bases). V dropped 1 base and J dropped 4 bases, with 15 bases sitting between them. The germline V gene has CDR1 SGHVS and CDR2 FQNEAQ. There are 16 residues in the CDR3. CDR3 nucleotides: TGTGCCAGCAGCTTAGGTGGGGCGGAAGCCGCAGATACGCAGTATTTT. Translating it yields CASSLGGAEAADTQYF.

The CDR3 sequence: CAVRGARDTGELFF. Here the CDR3 DNA reads TGTGCCGTCAGGGGGGCGCGGGACACCGGGGAGCTGTTTTTT. The V gene is TRBV6-6, the J gene TRBJ2-2, with D tentatively TRBD1 (7 bases). The CDR3 length is 14 residues. Germline CDR1 reads MNHNY; CDR2 reads SVGAGI (reference sequence). V was clipped by 11 bases and J by 3 bases, with 16 bases between them.

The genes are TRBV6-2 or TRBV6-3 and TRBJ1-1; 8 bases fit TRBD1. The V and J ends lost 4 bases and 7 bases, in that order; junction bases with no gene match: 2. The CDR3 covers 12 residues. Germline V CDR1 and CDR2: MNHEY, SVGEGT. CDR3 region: CASSFGQGEAFF. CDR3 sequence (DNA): TGTGCCAGCAGTTTCGGACAGGGTGAAGCTTTCTTT.

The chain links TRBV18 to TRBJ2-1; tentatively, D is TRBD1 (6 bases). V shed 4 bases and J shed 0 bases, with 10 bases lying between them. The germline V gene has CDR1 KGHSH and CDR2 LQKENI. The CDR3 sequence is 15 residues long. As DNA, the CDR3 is TGTGCCAGCTCACTACAGGACAGCTCCTACAATGAGCAGTTCTTC. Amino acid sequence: CASSLQDSSYNEQFF.

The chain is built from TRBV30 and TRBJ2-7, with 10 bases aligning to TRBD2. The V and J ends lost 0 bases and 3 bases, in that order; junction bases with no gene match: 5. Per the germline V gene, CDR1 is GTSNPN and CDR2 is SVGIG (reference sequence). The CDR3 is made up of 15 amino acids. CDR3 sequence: CAWSVSGGRVYEQYF. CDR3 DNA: TGTGCCTGGAGTGTTAGCGGGGGGCGGGTCTACGAGCAGTACTTC.

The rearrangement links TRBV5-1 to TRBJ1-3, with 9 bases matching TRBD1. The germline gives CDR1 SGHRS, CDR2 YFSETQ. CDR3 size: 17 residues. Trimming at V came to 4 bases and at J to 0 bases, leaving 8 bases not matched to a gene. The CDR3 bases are TGCGCCAGCAGCAGAGAGGGGACAGGGAACTCTGGAAACACCATATATTTT. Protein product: CASSREGTGNSGNTIYF.

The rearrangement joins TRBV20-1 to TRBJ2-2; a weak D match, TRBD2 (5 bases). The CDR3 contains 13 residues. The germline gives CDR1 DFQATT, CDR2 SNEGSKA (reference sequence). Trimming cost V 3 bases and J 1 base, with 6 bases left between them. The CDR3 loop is CSASRGNTGELFF. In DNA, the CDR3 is TGCAGTGCTAGTCGGGGGAACACCGGGGAGCTGTTTTTT.

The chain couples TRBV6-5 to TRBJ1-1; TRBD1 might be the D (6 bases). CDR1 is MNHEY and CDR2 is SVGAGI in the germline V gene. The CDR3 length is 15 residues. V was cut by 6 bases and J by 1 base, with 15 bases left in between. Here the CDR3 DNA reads TGTGCCAGCAGAACCGGGACATCTTCGAACACTGAAGCTTTCTTT. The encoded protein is CASRTGTSSNTEAFF.

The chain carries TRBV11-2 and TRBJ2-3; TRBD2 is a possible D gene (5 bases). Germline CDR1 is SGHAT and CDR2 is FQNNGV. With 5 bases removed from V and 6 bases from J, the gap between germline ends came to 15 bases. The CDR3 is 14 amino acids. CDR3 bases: TGTGCCAGCAGCCTACCGGGATATGGGGATACGCAGTATTTT. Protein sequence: CASSLPGYGDTQYF.

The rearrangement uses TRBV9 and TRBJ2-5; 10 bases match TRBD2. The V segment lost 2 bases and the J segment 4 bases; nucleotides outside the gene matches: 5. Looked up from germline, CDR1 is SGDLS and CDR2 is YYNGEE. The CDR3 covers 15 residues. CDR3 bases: TGTGCCAGCAGCGTCTCTAGCGGGGGCCGAGAGACCCAGTACTTC. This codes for CASSVSSGGRETQYF.

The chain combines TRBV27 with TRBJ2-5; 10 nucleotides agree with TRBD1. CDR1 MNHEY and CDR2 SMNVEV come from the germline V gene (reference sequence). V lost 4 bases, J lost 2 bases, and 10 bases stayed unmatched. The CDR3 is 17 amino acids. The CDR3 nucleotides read TGTGCCAGCAGTTCGGGACAGGGGATCTGGGGGCAAGAGACCCAGTACTTC. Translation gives CASSSGQGIWGQETQYF.

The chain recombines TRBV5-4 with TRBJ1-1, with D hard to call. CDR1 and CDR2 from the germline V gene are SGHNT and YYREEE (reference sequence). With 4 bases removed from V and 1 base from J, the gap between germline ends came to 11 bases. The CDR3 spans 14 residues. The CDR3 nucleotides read TGTGCCAGCAGCCTGGGAAACAGGAACACTGAAGCTTTCTTT. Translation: CASSLGNRNTEAFF. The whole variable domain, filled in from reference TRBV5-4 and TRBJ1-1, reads ETGVTQSPTHLIKTRGQQVTLRCSSQSGHNTVSWYQQALGQGPQFIFQYYREEENGRGNFPPRFSGLQFPNYSSELNVNALELDDSALYLCASSLGNRNTEAFFGQGTRLTVV.

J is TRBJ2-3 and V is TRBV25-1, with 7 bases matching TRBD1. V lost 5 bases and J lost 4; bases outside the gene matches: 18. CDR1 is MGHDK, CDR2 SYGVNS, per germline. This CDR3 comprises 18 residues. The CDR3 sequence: CASSSPTGNRVWADTQYF. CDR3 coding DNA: TGTGCCAGCAGTTCCCCGACAGGGAATAGGGTTTGGGCAGATACGCAGTATTTT.

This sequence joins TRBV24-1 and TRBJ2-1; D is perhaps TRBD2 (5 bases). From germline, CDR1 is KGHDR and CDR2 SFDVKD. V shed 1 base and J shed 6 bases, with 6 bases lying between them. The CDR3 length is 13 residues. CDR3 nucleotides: TGTGCCACCAGTGATTTAGAGGGCAATGAGCAGTTCTTC. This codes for CATSDLEGNEQFF.

The CDR3 is CASSTGGRGGYTF. The CDR3, as DNA: TGTGCCAGTAGCACAGGGGGCCGTGGAGGCTACACCTTC. The chain uses TRBV19 and TRBJ1-2; 9 nucleotides agree with TRBD1. V trimming: 6 bases; J trimming: 8 bases; junction bases outside the gene matches: 7. The CDR3 has 13 residues. CDR1 LNHDA and CDR2 SQIVND come from the germline V gene (reference sequence).

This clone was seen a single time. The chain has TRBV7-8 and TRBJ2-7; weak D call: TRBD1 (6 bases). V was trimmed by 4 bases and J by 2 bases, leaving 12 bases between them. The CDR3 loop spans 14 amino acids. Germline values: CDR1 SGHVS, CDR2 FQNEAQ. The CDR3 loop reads CASSSVQGPYEQYF. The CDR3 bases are TGTGCCAGCAGCTCTGTACAGGGCCCCTACGAGCAGTACTTC.

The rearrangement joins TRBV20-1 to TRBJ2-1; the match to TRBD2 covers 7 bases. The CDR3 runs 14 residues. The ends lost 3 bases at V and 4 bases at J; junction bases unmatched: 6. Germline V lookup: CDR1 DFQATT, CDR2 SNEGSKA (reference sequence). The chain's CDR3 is CSASAAGGYNEQFF. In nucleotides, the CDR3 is TGCAGTGCTAGTGCGGCCGGGGGGTACAATGAGCAGTTCTTC.